This T cell receptor (beta chain) stems from a study of blood T cell repertoires in COVID-19 (TCRdb year 2020). The study in broad terms: Collaborator samples came from the United States, Italy and Spain and covered acute and convalescent phases of COVID-19. The samples were drawn from the first 160 participants of the ongoing ImmuneRACE study and from over 950 subjects provided by 6 global collaborators. The prospective study material was composed of cDNA or gDNA derived from T cells, B-cell-depleted T cells, or PBMCs. The dataset comprised deeply sampled blood TCRbeta repertoires from subjects exposed to, actively infected with, or recovered from COVID-19. A freely available public database, intended as a resource for researchers studying the immune response to SARS-CoV-2, is where the repertoires were released. Nearly every sample came with metadata listing a de-identified subject ID, COVID-19 status, age in years and sex. Where available, HLA class I and class II types were obtained from metadata supplied by the sample provider rather than from assay-based typing. Findings and caveats that apply to the study as a whole: How much clinical and demographic metadata was included differed by source and by participant, and the metadata was provided uncurated.

In the case of this clone: Which antigen it targets is not known. No base quality information exists; no much larger clone differs at one position.

The immunoSEQ Assay, a bias-controlled multiplex PCR, was used to amplify TCRbeta CDR3 regions from genomic DNA. Processing in the source paper ran as follows. The number of nucleated cells in each sample was estimated by amplification of reference gene primers within the assay. Sequence reads were collapsed and filtered to measure the absolute abundance of every unique TCRbeta CDR3 rearrangement. Productive Simpson clonality was computed per sample as the square root of Simpson's diversity index over productive rearrangements. The table comes from immuneACCESS by way of TCRdb, which keeps in-frame sequences with V and J called. Part of the clones is missing from these tables; in studies checked, under half for an unresolved V gene and the rest for unknown reasons. V and J calls and clone size are those listed in that table; D and trimming were worked out from the DNA. In this sample the table shows fewer than 300,000 clones, over 75% of which occur a single time. The ten largest clones capture roughly 4.3% of the sample.

The germline V gene supplies CDR1 SGHRS and CDR2 YFSETQ. Taken from cysteine to phenylalanine, the CDR3 has 17 residues. CDR3 DNA only is kept here, 51 bases in frame from base 1. For this chain, trimming is 0 bases at the V end and 1 base at the J end, and the number of junction bases without a gene match is 10. Participants in the prospective study were aged about 18 to 95 years, lived in about two dozen United States geographic areas, and enrolled through a virtual design. In the prospective study, cohorts were assigned on the basis of participant-reported clinical history obtained from a screening survey and a study questionnaire. ImmuneRACE Cohort 3 recovered participants were defined by two consecutive negative NP/OP PCR tests, healthcare professional clearance, or symptom resolution. Each participant in the prospective study had whole blood, serum and a nasopharyngeal or oropharyngeal swab collected by mobile phlebotomists. Additional blood draws and questionnaires over an approximately 2-month period could optionally be provided by prospective study participants. Prospective study blood samples were shipped either frozen or at room temperature before DNA extraction.

Sequenced input: PBMCs or T cells enriched from blood (not recorded which). The sequence joins TRBV5-1 to TRBJ2-7, with 7 central nucleotides matching TRBD1. This receptor was obtained from a woman aged 25 to 45 who had recovered from COVID-19. CDR3 region: CASSLGRTGVSSYEQYF. Here is the DNA: TGCGCCAGCAGCTTGGGACGGACAGGCGTCTCTTCCTACGAGCAGTACTTC.